These 4 T cell receptor beta chains were sequenced from one sample in a study of neurological immune-mediated disorders. TCRdb re-analysed the 5' RACE reads in MiXCR, keeping a single row per CDR3 protein. Of 80,000 or so distinct CDR3 sequences in the sample, under 10% were seen once. The source material was PBMCs. Receptor source: a man aged 45-65 years in good health.

CDR3 region: CASSLDLTPTGETQYF. CDR3 sequence (DNA): TGTGCCAGCAGCTTGGACCTGACTCCGACGGGAGAGACCCAGTACTTC. The chain has TRBV5-6 and TRBJ2-5; D ambiguous. V was cut by 0 bases and J by 4 bases, with 16 bases left in between. Looked up from germline, CDR1 is SGHDT and CDR2 is YYEEEE. The CDR3 is 16 residues long.

This clonotype appeared many times. The CDR3 reads CASSQDLAGGSDTQYF. The CDR3 DNA is TGTGCCAGCAGCCAAGACCTAGCGGGGGGGTCAGATACGCAGTATTTT. V and J are TRBV3-1 and TRBJ2-3; 12 nucleotides line up with TRBD2. After removal of 0 bases from V and 4 bases from J, the junction contained 2 bases not matched to a gene. CDR3 length equals 16 residues. Germline V gene sequence: CDR1 LGHDT, CDR2 YNNKEL (reference sequence).

In its sample, this clonotype was seen many times. The J gene is TRBJ2-5, the V gene TRBV11-2; 7 nucleotides agree with TRBD1. The CDR3 is 15 residues long. V gave up 5 bases and J gave up 7 bases; unmatched junction bases: 13. Germline CDR1 SGHAT, CDR2 FQNNGV. The CDR3 coding sequence is TGTGCCAGCAGCCGTCCCGGGACAGTTGCAGGGACCCAGTACTTC. Amino acid sequence: CASSRPGTVAGTQYF. The full variable domain, its missing parts supplied by reference TRBV11-2 and TRBJ2-5, is EAGVAQSPRYKIIEKRQSVAFWCNPISGHATLYWYQQILGQGPKLLIQFQNNGVVDDSQLPKDRFSAERLKGVDSTLKIQPAKLEDSAVYLCASSRPGTVAGTQYFGPGTRLLVL.

This clonotype was seen ten or more times. The chain recombines TRBV7-9 with TRBJ2-7; 9 bases fit TRBD1. The CDR3 is 12 residues long. CDR1 is SEHNR, CDR2 FQNEAQ, per germline (reference sequence). Here the CDR3 reads CAVGTGIGEQYF. Here the CDR3 DNA reads TGTGCAGTGGGGACAGGGATCGGCGAGCAGTACTTC.